Presented here are 13 T cell receptor beta chains from one specimen sequenced in a study of CD8+CD57+ T cells in acquired aplastic anemia. In patients chosen for sequencing, flow cytometry had shown CD8+CD57+ cell expansion. According to the study, genomic DNA was the template for TCR beta VDJ and CDR3 profiling. TCRdb used MiXCR to reprocess the reads, holding one entry per CDR3 protein. The sample yields about 470,000 distinct CDR3 sequences, more than 25% seen once. Sequenced: sorted CD4+, CD8+, or CD8+CD57+ T cells (not recorded which) from PBMCs. The receptors derive from a human donor with aplastic anemia.

V usage is TRBV4-2 and J usage is TRBJ2-7; TRBD2 agrees at 10 bases. V lost 4 bases to trimming and J lost 2 bases; unmatched junction nucleotides: 8. The CDR3 is 16 amino acids. CDR1 LGHNA and CDR2 YNFKEQ come from the germline V gene. In nucleotides, the CDR3 is TGTGCCAGCAGCCCAGTGAGTAGCGGGAGGACCTACGAGCAGTACTTC. It specifies CASSPVSSGRTYEQYF.

The chain employs TRBV6-1 and TRBJ2-2; possibly TRBD1 or TRBD2 for D (5 bases each). The CDR3 runs 14 residues. Germline V gene data show CDR1 as MNHNS and CDR2 as SASEGT. Trimming left V 8 bases short and J 3 bases short, with 13 bases between. CDR3 loop: CASRRGADTGELFF. The CDR3 DNA is TGTGCCAGCCGGCGAGGGGCGGACACCGGGGAGCTGTTTTTT.

This CDR3 reads CASAGTEGNTIYF. The DNA for the CDR3 is TGTGCCAGCGCCGGGACGGAAGGAAACACCATATATTTT. The rearrangement links TRBV2 to TRBJ1-3, with TRBD1 as a possible D gene (5 bases). This CDR3 is 13 amino acids long. In germline, CDR1 is SNHLY, CDR2 FYNNEI. V lost 8 bases and J 4 bases, leaving 12 bases between the germline ends.

With regard to this clonotype: A much larger clone lies one base from this, so it may be a read error. V is TRBV15 and J is TRBJ2-1; the match to TRBD2 covers 10 bases. There are 15 residues in the CDR3. CDR1 is LNHNV, CDR2 YYDKDF, per germline (reference sequence). Written as DNA, the CDR3 is TGTGCCACCAGCAGAGATGTTTTAGCGGGGGGTGAGCAGCTCTTC. Translation gives CATSRDVLAGGEQLF.

This clonotype was seen a few times. The chain joins TRBV20-1 to TRBJ1-5, with 7 bases matching TRBD1. Germline CDR1 is DFQATT and CDR2 is SNEGSKA (reference sequence). J gave up 5 bases and V 3 bases, and 7 bases lay outside the gene matches. The CDR3 has 14 amino acids. CDR3 nucleotide sequence: TGCAGTGCTAGCCGAGGGGGCGGTGATCAGCCCCAGCATTTT. It yields the protein CSASRGGGDQPQHF.

This clonotype was seen many times. V gene TRBV2 combines with J gene TRBJ1-5; TRBD1 might be the D (5 bases). The CDR3 length is 14 residues. CDR1 and CDR2 from the germline V gene are SNHLY and FYNNEI. Trimming removed 2 bases from V and 5 bases from J, with 10 bases in between. CDR3 coding DNA: TGTGCCAGCAGTGAAAACTTGGGGGATCAGCCCCAGCATTTT. Residues: CASSENLGDQPQHF.

In DNA, the CDR3 is TGCAGCGTTGAAGTCCTGGTATATTCTAACTATGGCTACACCTTC. This translates into CSVEVLVYSNYGYTF. This chain connects TRBV29-1 to TRBJ1-2; no reliable D call. This CDR3 has 15 amino acids. Germline CDR1 is SQVTM and CDR2 is ANQGSEA. V lost 1 base and J 0 bases, leaving 12 bases between the germline ends.

This clonotype has at least ten counts. V usage is TRBV29-1 and J usage is TRBJ1-2, with a possible D match to TRBD1 (6 bases). Germline-derived CDR1 and CDR2 are SQVTM and ANQGSEA. V was clipped by 3 bases and J by 4 bases, with 12 bases between them. CDR3 length equals 13 residues. The CDR3 bases are TGCAGCGTTGATGGGGGCGCCGGCTATGGCTACACCTTC. The encoded protein is CSVDGGAGYGYTF.

To note about this clonotype: A much larger clone sits a single nucleotide away, making a read error possible. The chain has TRBV24-1 and TRBJ1-2, with TRBD1 identical over 9 bases. Germline V gives CDR1 KGHDR, CDR2 SFDVKD. The trim removed 11 bases at V and 5 bases at J, leaving 8 bases unmatched. The CDR3 spans 13 residues. CDR3 sequence (DNA): TGTGCCAGCGGGGACAGGGTAAGTTATGGCTACACCTTC. Amino acid sequence: CASGDRVSYGYTF.

This clonotype was observed a handful of times. J is TRBJ1-4 and V is TRBV5-4; TRBD1 is a possible D gene (5 bases). The CDR3 runs to 13 residues. Germline V gene sequence: CDR1 SGHNT, CDR2 YYREEE (reference sequence). Deletions cut 6 bases from V and 5 bases from J, with 11 bases between. CDR3 DNA sequence: TGTGCCAGCATGGGGGACGCAAATGAAAAACTGTTTTTT. Protein sequence: CASMGDANEKLFF. The variable domain in full, completed from reference TRBV5-4 and TRBJ1-4, reads ETGVTQSPTHLIKTRGQQVTLRCSSQSGHNTVSWYQQALGQGPQFIFQYYREEENGRGNFPPRFSGLQFPNYSSELNVNALELDDSALYLCASMGDANEKLFFGSGTQLSVL.

This clonotype was picked up a small number of times. The V gene is TRBV2, the J gene TRBJ2-3; 9 bases map to TRBD2. The CDR3 consists of 15 residues. Germline V gene data show CDR1 as SNHLY and CDR2 as FYNNEI. V dropped 6 bases and J dropped 2; count of bases not matched to a gene: 6. The CDR3 DNA reads TGTGCCAGCAGCGTCACTAGCGGGTTCACAGATACGCAGTATTTT. Its protein product is CASSVTSGFTDTQYF. Combining the CDR3 with reference TRBV2 and TRBJ2-3 gives the whole variable domain EPEVTQTPSHQVTQMGQEVILRCVPISNHLYFYWYRQILGQKVEFLVSFYNNEISEKSEIFDDQFSVERPDGSNFTLKIRSTKLEDSAMYFCASSVTSGFTDTQYFGPGTRLTVL.

This clonotype was found a few times. The rearrangement links TRBV30 to TRBJ1-6, with D possibly being TRBD1 (6 bases). V lost 2 bases and J 0 bases, leaving 14 bases between the germline ends. Germline V lookup: CDR1 GTSNPN, CDR2 SVGIG (reference sequence). The CDR3 has 17 residues. CDR3 bases: TGTGCCTGGAGTTATGGGGGCTTAAGCTCCTATAATTCACCCCTCCACTTT. This encodes CAWSYGGLSSYNSPLHF.

This clonotype was picked up many times. V usage is TRBV19 and J usage is TRBJ2-7, with D perhaps TRBD2 (5 bases). The CDR3 loop spans 12 amino acids. CDR1 and CDR2 from the germline V gene are LNHDA and SQIVND (reference sequence). The V end was cut by 5 bases, the J end by 5 bases, with 10 bases between. The CDR3 here is CASSPYGDEQYF. In nucleotides, the CDR3 is TGTGCCAGTAGTCCCTACGGGGACGAGCAGTACTTC.